This is a list of T cell receptor beta chains from one sample in a study of cytomegalovirus exposure and HLA in healthy donors. Assay used: immunoSEQ multiplex PCR; TCRdb lists only in-frame clones, some missing. The table lists 130,000 to 150,000 clones, 80% to 90% of them singletons. Sequenced input: PBMCs. These receptors were obtained from a woman aged 25 to 39 in good health and CMV-seropositive. CDR3s include the opening cysteine and the closing phenylalanine or tryptophan. D genes are given only for firm matches. Only some rows state a clone size, as once, few, many or a class for expanded clones.

>TRBJ2-2|TRBD1|TRBV2|NA
TGTGCCAGCAGGAGGGGACAGGGGAACACCGGGGAGCTGTTTTTT
CASRRGQGNTGELFF
>TRBJ1-4|TRBD1|TRBV5-1|NA
TGCGCCAGCAGCACGGGACAGGGGAGGGAAAAACTGTTTTTT
CASSTGQGREKLFF
>TRBJ2-7|NA|TRBV20-1|NA
TGCAGTGCAACCATGAGCGAGCAGTACTTC
CSATMSEQYF
>TRBJ2-7|NA|TRBV7-9|NA
TGTGCCAGCAGCTTAGGTCAGGACGAGCAGTACTTC
CASSLGQDEQYF
>TRBJ2-1|NA|TRBV18|NA
TGTGCCAGCTCACCAACTGTAAATGAGCAGTTCTTC
CASSPTVNEQFF
>TRBJ2-5|NA|TRBV2|once
TGTGCCGTCCACAGGTTTTCAGAGACCCAGTACTTC
CAVHRFSETQYF
>TRBJ2-2|NA|TRBV7-2|NA
TGTGCCAGCAGCGCTAGTGGGCGGGTGAACACCGGGGAGCTGTTTTTT
CASSASGRVNTGELFF
>TRBJ2-6|TRBD1|TRBV9|NA
TGTGCCAGCAGCGTAGATGGGACAGTGGGCGGAGGGGCCAACGTCCTGACTTTC
CASSVDGTVGGGANVLTF
>TRBJ2-7|TRBD1|TRBV29-1|NA
TGCAGCGTCCGTGGGGGGCCCACAGGGGGCTCCGAGCAGTACTTC
CSVRGGPTGGSEQYF
>TRBJ2-1|NA|TRBV2|NA
TGTGCCAGCCTCCCTGGATCGGAGAATGAGCAGTTCTTC
CASLPGSENEQFF
>TRBJ1-4|NA|TRBV6-5|NA
TGTGCCAGCAGTTACTCTCCGTCCGAAAAACTGTTTTTT
CASSYSPSEKLFF